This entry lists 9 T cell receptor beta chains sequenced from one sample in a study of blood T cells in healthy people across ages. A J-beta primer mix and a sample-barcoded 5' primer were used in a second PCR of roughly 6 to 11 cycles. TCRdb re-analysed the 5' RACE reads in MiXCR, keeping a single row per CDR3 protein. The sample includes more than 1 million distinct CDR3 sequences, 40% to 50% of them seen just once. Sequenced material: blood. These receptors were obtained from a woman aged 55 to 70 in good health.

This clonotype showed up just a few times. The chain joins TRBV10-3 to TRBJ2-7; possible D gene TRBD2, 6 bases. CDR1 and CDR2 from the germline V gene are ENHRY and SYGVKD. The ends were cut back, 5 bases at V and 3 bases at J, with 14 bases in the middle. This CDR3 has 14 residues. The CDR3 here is CAISTASEHYEQYF. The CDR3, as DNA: TGTGCCATCAGTACGGCTAGCGAACACTACGAGCAGTACTTC.

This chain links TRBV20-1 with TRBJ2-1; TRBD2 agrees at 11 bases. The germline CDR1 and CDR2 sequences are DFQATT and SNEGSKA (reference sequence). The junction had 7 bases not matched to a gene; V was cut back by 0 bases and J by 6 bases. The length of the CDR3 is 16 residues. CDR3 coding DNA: TGCAGTGCTAGAGACCCATCTAGCGGGAGGAGCAATGAGCAGTTCTTC. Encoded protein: CSARDPSSGRSNEQFF.

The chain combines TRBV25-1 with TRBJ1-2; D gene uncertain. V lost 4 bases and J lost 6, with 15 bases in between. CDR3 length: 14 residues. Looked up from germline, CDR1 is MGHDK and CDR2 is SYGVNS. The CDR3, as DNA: TGTGCCAGCAGTGGTGGTGGCAGCTTCAATGGCTACACCTTC. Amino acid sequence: CASSGGGSFNGYTF.

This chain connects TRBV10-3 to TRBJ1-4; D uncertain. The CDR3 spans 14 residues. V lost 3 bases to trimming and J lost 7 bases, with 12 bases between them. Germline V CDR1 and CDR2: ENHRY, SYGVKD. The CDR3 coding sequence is TGTGCCATCAGTGATACCCGGGGAGGTGAAAAACTGTTTTTT. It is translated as CAISDTRGGEKLFF.

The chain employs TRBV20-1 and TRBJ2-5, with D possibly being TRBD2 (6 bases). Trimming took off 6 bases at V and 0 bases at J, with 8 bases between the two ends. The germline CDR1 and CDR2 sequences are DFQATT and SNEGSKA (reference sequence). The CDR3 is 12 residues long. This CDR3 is CSAREYQETQYF. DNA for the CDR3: TGCAGTGCCCGGGAGTACCAAGAGACCCAGTACTTC.

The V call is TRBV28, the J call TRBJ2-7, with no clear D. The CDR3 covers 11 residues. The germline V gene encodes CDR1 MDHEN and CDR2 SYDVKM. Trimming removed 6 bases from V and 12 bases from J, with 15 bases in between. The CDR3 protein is CASSPGRWRYF. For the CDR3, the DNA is TGTGCCAGCAGCCCGGGCAGGTGGCGGTACTTC. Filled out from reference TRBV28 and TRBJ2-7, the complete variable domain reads DVKVTQSSRYLVKRTGEKVFLECVQDMDHENMFWYRQDPGLGLRLIYFSYDVKMKEKGDIPEGYSVSREKKERFSLILESASTNQTSMYLCASSPGRWRYFGPGTRLTVT.

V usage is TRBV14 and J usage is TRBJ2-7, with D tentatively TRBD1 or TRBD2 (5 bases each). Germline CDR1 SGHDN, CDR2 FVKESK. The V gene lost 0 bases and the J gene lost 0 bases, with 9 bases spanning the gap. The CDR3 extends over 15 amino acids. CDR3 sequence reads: CASSQEGEYSYEQYF. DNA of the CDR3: TGTGCCAGCAGCCAAGAGGGGGAATACTCCTACGAGCAGTACTTC.

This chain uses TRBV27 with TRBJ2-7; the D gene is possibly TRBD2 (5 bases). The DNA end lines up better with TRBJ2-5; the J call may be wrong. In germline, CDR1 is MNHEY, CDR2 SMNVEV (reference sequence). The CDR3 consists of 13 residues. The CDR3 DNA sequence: TGTGCCAGCAGTTTCTCGGGGTGGGAGACCCAGTACTTC. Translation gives CASSFSGWETQYF.

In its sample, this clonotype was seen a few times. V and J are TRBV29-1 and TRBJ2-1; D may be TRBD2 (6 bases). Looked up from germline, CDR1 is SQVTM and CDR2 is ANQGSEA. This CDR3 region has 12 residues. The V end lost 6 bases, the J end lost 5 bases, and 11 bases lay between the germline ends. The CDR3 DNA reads TGCAGCGTGGAGGGTCGCAACAATGAGCAGTTCTTC. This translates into CSVEGRNNEQFF.